This TCR beta chain was identified in a study of blood T cell repertoires in COVID-19. Sequenced by immunoSEQ multiplex PCR; TCRdb stores in-frame clones only, minus some. The data hold approximately 220,000 clones, with around 86% observed a single time. This sequence originates from a woman aged 40 to 50 with acute COVID-19. The sample taken for sequencing was PBMCs or T cells enriched from blood (not recorded which).

CDR3 sequence: CASSLASGSYNEQFF. The DNA of the CDR3 is TGTGCCAGCAGCTTGGCTAGCGGGTCCTACAATGAGCAGTTCTTC. The chain carries TRBV5-5 and TRBJ2-1; 8 bases agree with TRBD2. Trimming cost V 0 bases and J 1 base; bases outside gene matches: 0. Looked up from germline, CDR1 is SGHKS and CDR2 is YYEKEE (reference sequence). The CDR3 is 15 residues long.